This TCR beta chain comes out of a study of T cell responses to AZD1222 COVID-19 vaccine. General study points: The repertoires were collected only after the peak T cell response. White British people made up most donors, females outnumbered males, and clonal diversity was possibly underestimated. Spike-specific TCR breadth and depth rose after two AZD1222 doses.

Profiled with immunoSEQ multiplex PCR; TCRdb holds only in-frame clones, not every one. The table records about 140,000 clones, approximately 92% of them present only once. Concerning this clone itself: The antigen is not known.

Between the trimmed V and J ends, which lost 5 bases and 13 bases, there was a span of 14 bases. Germline V CDR1 and CDR2: GTSNPN, SVGIG (reference sequence). This CDR3 spans 10 amino acids. The TCR comes from an adult in good health. The V gene is TRBV30, the J gene TRBJ1-1, with D maybe TRBD1 (5 bases). Sequenced material: peripheral blood, taken on day 0 of AZD1222 vaccination. The CDR3 region is CAWSRGQVFF. For the CDR3, the DNA is TGTGCCTGGTCGCGGGGCCAAGTTTTCTTT.